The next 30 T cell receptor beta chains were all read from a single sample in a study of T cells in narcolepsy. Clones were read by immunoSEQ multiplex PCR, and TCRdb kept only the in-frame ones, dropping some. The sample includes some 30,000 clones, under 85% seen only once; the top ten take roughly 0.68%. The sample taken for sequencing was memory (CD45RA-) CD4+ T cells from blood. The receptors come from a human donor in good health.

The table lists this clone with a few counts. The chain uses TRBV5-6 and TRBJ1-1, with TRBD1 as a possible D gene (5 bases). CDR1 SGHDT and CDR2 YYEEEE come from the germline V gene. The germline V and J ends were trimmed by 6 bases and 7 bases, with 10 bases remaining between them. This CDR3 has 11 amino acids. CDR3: CASNFDSEAFF. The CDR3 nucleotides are TGTGCCAGCAATTTTGACAGTGAAGCTTTCTTT.

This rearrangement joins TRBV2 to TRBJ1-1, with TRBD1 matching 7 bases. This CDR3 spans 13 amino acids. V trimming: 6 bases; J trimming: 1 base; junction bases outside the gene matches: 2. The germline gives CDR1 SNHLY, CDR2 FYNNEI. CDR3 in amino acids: CASRGQPNTEAFF. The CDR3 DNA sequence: TGTGCCAGCAGGGGACAGCCGAACACTGAAGCTTTCTTT.

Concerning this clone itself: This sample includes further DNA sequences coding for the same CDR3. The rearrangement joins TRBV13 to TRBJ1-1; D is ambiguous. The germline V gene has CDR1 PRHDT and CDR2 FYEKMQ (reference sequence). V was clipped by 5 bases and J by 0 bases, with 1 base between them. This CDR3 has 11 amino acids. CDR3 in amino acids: CASSLNTEAFF. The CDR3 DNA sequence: TGTGCCAGCAGCCTGAACACTGAAGCTTTCTTT.

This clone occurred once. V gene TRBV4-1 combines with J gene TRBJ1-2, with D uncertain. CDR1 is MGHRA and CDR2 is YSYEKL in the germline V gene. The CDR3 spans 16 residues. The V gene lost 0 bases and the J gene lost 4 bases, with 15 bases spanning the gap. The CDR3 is CASSQEQTSLLYGYTF. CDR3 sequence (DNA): TGCGCCAGCAGCCAAGAGCAGACGAGCCTTCTCTATGGCTACACCTTC.

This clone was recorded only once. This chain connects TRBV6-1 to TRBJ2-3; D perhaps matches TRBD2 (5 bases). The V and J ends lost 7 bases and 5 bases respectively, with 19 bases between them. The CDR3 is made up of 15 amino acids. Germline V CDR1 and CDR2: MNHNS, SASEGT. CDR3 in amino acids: CASTHRTGLGDTQYF. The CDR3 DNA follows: TGTGCCAGCACCCACCGGACGGGATTGGGAGATACGCAGTATTTT.

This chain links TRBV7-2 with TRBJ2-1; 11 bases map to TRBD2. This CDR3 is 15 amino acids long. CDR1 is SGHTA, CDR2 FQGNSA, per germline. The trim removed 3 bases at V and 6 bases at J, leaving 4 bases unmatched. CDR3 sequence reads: CASSFSGGAINEQFF. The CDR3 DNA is TGTGCCAGCAGCTTTAGCGGGGGGGCAATCAATGAGCAGTTCTTC.

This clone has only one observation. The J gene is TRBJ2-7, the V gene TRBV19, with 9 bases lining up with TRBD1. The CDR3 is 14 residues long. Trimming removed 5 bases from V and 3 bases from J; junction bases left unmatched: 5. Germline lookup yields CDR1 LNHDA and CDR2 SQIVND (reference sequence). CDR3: CASSGGQGIYEQYF. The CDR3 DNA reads TGTGCCAGTAGTGGGGGACAGGGCATCTACGAGCAGTACTTC.

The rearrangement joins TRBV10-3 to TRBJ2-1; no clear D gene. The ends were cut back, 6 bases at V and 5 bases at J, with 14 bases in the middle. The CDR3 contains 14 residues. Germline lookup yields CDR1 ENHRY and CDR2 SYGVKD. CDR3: CAISLADTHNEQFF. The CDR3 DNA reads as TGTGCCATCAGCCTCGCCGACACCCACAATGAGCAGTTCTTC.

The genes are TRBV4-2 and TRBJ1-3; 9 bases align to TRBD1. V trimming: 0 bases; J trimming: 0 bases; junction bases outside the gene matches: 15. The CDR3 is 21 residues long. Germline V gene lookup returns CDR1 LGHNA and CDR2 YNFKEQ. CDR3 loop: CASSQENPGQGRISSGNTIYF. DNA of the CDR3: TGTGCCAGCAGCCAAGAAAATCCGGGACAGGGTCGTATCAGCTCTGGAAACACCATATATTTT.

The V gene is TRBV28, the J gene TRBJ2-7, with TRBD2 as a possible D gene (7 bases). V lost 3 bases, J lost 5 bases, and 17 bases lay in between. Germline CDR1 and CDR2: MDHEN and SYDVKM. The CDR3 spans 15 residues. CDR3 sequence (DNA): TGTGCCAGCAGTTTGTCCAAGGGGGGGCTTAACGAGCAGTACTTC. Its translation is CASSLSKGGLNEQYF.

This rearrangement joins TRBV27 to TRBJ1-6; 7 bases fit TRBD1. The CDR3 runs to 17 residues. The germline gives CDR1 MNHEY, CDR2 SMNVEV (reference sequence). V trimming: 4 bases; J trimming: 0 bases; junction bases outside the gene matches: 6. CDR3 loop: CASSWGQPSSYNSPLHF. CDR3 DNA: TGTGCCAGCAGTTGGGGACAGCCGAGCTCCTATAATTCACCCCTCCACTTT.

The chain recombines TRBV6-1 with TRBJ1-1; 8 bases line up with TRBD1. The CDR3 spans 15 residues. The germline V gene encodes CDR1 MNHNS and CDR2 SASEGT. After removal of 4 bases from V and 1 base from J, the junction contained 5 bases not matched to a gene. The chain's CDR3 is CASSARTGPNTEAFF. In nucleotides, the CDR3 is TGTGCCAGCAGTGCCCGGACAGGGCCGAACACTGAAGCTTTCTTT.

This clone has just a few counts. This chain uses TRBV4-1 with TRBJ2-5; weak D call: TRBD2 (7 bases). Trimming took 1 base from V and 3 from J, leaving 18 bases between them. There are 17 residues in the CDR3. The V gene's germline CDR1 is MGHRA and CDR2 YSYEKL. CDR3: CASSQAWGGAGEETQYF. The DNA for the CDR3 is TGCGCCAGCAGCCAAGCGTGGGGGGGGGCCGGAGAAGAGACCCAGTACTTC.

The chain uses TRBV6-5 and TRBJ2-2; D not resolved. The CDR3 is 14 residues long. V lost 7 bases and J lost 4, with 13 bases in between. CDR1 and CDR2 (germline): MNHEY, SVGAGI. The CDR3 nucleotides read TGTGCCAGCACTGTACCCGGGCGCACCGGGGAGCTGTTTTTT. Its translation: CASTVPGRTGELFF.

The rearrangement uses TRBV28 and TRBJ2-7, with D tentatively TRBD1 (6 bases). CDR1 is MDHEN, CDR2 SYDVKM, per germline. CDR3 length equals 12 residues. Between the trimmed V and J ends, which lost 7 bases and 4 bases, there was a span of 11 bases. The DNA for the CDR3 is TGTGCCAGCACGGGACATAGATACGAGCAGTACGTC. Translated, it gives CASTGHRYEQYV.

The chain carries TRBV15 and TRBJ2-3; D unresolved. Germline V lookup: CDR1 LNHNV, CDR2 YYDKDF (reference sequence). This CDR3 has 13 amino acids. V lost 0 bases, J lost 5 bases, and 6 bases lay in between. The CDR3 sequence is CATSRDQRDTQYF. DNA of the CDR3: TGTGCCACCAGCAGAGATCAAAGAGATACGCAGTATTTT.

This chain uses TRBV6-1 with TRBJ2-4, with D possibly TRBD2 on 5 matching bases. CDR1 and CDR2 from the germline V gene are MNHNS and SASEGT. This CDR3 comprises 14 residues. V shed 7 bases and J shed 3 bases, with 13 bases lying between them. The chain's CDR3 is CASKEARDKNIQYF. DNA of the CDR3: TGTGCCAGCAAGGAGGCTCGGGACAAAAACATTCAGTACTTC.

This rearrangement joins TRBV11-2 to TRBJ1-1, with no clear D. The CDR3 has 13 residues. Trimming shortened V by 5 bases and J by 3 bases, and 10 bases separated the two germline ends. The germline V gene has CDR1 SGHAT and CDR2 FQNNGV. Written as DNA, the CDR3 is TGTGCCAGCAGCGTAACGTGGGACACTGAAGCTTTCTTT. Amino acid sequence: CASSVTWDTEAFF.

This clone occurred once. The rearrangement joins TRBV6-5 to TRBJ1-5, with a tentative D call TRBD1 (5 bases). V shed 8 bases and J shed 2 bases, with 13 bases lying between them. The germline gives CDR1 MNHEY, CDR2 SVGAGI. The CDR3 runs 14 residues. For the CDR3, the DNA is TGTGCCAGCCGAGGGGAGTATGGCAATCAGCCCCAGCATTTT. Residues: CASRGEYGNQPQHF.

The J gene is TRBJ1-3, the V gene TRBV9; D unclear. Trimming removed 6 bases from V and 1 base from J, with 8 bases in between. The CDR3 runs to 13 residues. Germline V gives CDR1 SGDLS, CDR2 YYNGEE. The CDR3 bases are TGTGCCAGCAACCCAAGATCTGGAAACACCATATATTTT. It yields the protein CASNPRSGNTIYF.

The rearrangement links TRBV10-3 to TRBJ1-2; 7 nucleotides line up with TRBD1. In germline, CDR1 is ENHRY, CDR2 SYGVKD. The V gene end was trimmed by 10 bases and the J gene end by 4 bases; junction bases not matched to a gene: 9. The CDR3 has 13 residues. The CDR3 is CATRTGSVYGYTF. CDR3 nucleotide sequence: TGTGCCACCAGGACAGGTTCGGTCTATGGCTACACCTTC.

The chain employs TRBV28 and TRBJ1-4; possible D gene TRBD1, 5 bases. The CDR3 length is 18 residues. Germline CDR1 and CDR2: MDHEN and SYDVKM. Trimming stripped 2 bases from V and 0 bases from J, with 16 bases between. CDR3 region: CASSLIEGRGATNEKLFF. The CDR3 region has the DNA TGTGCCAGCAGTTTAATCGAGGGGAGGGGAGCAACTAATGAAAAACTGTTTTTT.

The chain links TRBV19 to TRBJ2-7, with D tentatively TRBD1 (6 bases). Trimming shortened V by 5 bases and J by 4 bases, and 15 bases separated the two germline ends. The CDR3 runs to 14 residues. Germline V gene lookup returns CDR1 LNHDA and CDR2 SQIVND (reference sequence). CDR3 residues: CASSSPGQIYEQYF. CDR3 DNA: TGTGCCAGTAGTTCTCCGGGACAAATTTACGAGCAGTACTTC.

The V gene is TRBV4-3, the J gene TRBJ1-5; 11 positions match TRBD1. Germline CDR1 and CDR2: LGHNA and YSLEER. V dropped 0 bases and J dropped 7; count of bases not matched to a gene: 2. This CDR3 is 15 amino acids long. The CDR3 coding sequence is TGCGCCAGCAGCCAAGACCGGGACAGGGGGCAGCCCCAGCATTTT. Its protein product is CASSQDRDRGQPQHF.

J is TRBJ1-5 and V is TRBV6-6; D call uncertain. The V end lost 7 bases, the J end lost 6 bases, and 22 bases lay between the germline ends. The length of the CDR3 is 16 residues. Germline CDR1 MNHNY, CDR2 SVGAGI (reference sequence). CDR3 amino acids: CASNPQSTSLGQPQHF. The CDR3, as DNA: TGTGCCAGCAACCCCCAGAGTACCTCCTTGGGTCAGCCCCAGCATTTT.

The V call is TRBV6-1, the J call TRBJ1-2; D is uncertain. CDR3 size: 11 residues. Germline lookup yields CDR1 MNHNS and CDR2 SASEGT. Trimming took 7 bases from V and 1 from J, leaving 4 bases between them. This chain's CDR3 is CASTINYGYTF. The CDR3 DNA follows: TGTGCCAGCACGATTAACTATGGCTACACCTTC.

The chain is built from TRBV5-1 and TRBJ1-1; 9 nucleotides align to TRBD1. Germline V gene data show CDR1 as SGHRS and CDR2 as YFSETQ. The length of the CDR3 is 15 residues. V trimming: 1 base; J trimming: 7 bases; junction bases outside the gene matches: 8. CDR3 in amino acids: CASSLIGDRGDEAFF. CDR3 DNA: TGCGCCAGCAGCTTGATCGGAGACAGGGGGGATGAAGCTTTCTTT. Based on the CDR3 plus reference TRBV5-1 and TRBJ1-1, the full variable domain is KAGVTQTPRYLIKTRGQQVTLSCSPISGHRSVSWYQQTPGQGLQFLFEYFSETQRNKGNFPGRFSGRQFSNSRSEMNVSTLELGDSALYLCASSLIGDRGDEAFFGQGTRLTVV.

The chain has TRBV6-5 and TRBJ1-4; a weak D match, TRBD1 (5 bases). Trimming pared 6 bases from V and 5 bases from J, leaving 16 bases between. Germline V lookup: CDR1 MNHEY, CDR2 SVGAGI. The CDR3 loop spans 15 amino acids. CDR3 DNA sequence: TGTGCCAGCAGGTATCAGGGTACAGGAAATGAAAAACTGTTTTTT. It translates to CASRYQGTGNEKLFF.

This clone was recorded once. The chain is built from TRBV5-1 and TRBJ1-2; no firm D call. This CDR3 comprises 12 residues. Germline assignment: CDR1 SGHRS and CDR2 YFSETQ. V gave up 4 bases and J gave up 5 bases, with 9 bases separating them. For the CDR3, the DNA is TGCGCCAGCAGCCCAGGAGAATATGGCTACACCTTC. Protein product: CASSPGEYGYTF.

The CDR3 spells CASSDSPTASYGYTF. For the CDR3, the DNA is TGTGCCAGCAGTGACTCCCCGACGGCGAGCTATGGCTACACCTTC. The chain carries TRBV2 and TRBJ1-2; D is unresolved. Germline CDR1 and CDR2: SNHLY and FYNNEI. The CDR3 is made up of 15 amino acids. Trimming shortened V by 3 bases and J by 4 bases, and 15 bases separated the two germline ends.